One T cell receptor beta chain is described in this entry. The ends lost 3 bases at V and 3 bases at J; junction bases unmatched: 2. The CDR3 has 14 residues. Germline CDR1 and CDR2: PRHDT and FYEKMQ (reference sequence). This record comes from a study of neoadjuvant anti-PD-1 for oral cavity cancer. Study details: Patients mostly received three to four biweekly nivolumab doses at 3 mg/kg before surgery.

Most PBMC samples had 480 ng input DNA in six replicates. Using immunoSEQ multiplex PCR, the repertoire was profiled, and TCRdb retains in-frame clones only, with some absent. The sample includes more than 6,500 clones, 60% to 80% seen only once; the top ten take 2.5% to 3.5%. Sequencing used PBMCs, obtained before nivolumab (anti-PD-1) treatment. The sequence was collected from a person aged 40 to 85 with oral cavity squamous cell carcinoma. The chain is built from TRBV13 and TRBJ2-5; 9 bases fit TRBD2. The CDR3 protein is CASSFGGGEETQYF. CDR3 DNA sequence: TGTGCCAGCAGCTTCGGCGGGGGGGAAGAGACCCAGTACTTC.